Included here is one TCR beta chain sequence, with context. This clonotype was detected many times. Its antigen is unknown. No much larger clonotype is one base removed from it; base qualities were not supplied. The sample originates from a study of patients and donors after allogeneic stem cell transplantation (TCRdb year 2020). The germline V gene gives CDR1 as SQVTM and CDR2 as ANQGSEA. Relative to germline, V is 3 bases shorter and J is 5 bases shorter, with 5 bases between their ends. The CDR3, cysteine through phenylalanine, is 11 amino acids long. Just the 33-base CDR3 DNA is kept, in frame starting at base 1. Library creation used RT-PCR. The sequencer was a NextSeq 550. TCRdb redid the processing of the public reads, applying fastp at Q25 and MiXCR, and retained in-frame beta chains. Rows with a matching CDR3 protein are joined into one entry that keeps the most common DNA and genes. In this sample the table shows about 960,000 distinct CDR3 sequences, around 17% of which occur a single time. The ten biggest clones cover roughly 6% of the sample.

The V and J segments used are TRBV29-1 and TRBJ2-1, with no confidently assigned D gene. The receptor was isolated from a human donor who was either an allogeneic HSCT recipient or a stem cell or donor lymphocyte infusion donor (not recorded which). It is not recorded whose cells these are; they may come from a transplant donor. Input material: blood, either unsorted or a sorted T cell fraction (not recorded which). CDR3 sequence: CSVDPDNEQFF. The bases are TGCAGCGTTGACCCGGACAATGAGCAGTTCTTC.